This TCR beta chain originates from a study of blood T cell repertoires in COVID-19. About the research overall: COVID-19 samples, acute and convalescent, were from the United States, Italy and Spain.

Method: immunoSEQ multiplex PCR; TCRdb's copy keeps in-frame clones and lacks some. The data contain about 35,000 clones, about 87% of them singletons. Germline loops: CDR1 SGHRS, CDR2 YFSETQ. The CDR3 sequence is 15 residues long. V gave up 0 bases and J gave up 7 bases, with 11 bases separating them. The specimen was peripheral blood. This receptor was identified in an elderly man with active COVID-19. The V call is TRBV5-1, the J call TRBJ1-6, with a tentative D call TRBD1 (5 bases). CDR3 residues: CASSLDGAGNSPLHF. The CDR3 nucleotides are TGCGCCAGCAGCTTGGACGGGGCGGGAAATTCACCCCTCCACTTT.